This T cell receptor (beta chain) was obtained from a study of radiation and T cells in renal cell carcinoma. Regarding the study as a whole: Dominant CDR3 motifs occupied more repertoire in irradiated than control tumors.

The germline gives CDR1 SNHLY, CDR2 FYNNEI. V dropped 10 bases and J dropped 0 bases, with 12 bases sitting between them. CDR3 length: 13 amino acids. Here immunoSEQ multiplex PCR was the method, and the copy in TCRdb shows in-frame clones only, minus some. The profile shows fewer than 25,000 clones, under 65% of them singletons. Treatment of the sample: treatment-naive control, cytoreductive nephrectomy. Control tumors came from treatment-naive patients without prior radiation. As concerns this clone: Its specificity is not known.

The source is a human donor with renal cell carcinoma. The rearrangement joins TRBV2 to TRBJ1-1; D is ambiguous. Source: tumor tissue, taken from a patient whose treatment was nephrectomy without radiotherapy. Here the CDR3 DNA reads TGTGCCACCCACCCAGGAGTGAACACTGAAGCTTTCTTT. Translating it yields CATHPGVNTEAFF.